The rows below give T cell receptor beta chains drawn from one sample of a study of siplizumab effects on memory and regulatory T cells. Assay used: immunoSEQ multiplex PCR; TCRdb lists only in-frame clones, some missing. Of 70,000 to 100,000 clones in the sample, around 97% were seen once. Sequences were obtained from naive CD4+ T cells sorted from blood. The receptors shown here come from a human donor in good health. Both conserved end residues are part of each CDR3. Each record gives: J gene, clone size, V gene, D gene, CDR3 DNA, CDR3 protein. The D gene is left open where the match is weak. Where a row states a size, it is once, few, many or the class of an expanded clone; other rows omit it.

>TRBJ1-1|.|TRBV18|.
TGTGCCAGCTCACCAGCAGAGAACACTGAAGCTTTCTTT
CASSPAENTEAFF
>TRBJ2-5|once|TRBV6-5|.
TGTGCCAGCTCAATCAGGGGGGCAGAGACCCAGTACTTC
CASSIRGAETQYF
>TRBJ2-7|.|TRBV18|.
TGTGCCAGCTCACCGGCTGCTTCCTACGAGCAGTACTTC
CASSPAASYEQYF
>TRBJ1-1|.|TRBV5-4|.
TGTGCCAGCAGCTTAGGTCAGGGGACCACTGAAGCTTTCTTT
CASSLGQGTTEAFF
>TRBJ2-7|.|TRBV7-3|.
TGTGCCAGCAGCCCCTTAAGCGGTCGCGAGCAGTACTTC
CASSPLSGREQYF
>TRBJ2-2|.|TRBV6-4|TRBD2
TGTGCCAGCAGTGACGCGAGCGGGACCTTTAGCACCGGGGAGCTGTTTTTT
CASSDASGTFSTGELFF
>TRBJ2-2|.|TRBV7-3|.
TGTGCCAGCAGCTTAAGTCGGACCGGGGAGCTGTTTTTT
CASSLSRTGELFF
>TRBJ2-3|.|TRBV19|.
TGTGCCAGTAGTATAACGGTTAGCACAGATACGCAGTATTTT
CASSITVSTDTQYF
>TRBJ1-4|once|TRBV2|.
TGTGCCAGCAGTGTGGATAGGGGTGATGAAAAACTGTTTTTT
CASSVDRGDEKLFF
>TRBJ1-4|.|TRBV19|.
TGTGCCAGTAGTCCCCACCGGGGGGAAACAGGAAAACTGTTTTTT
CASSPHRGETGKLFF
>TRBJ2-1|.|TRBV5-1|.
TGCGCCAGCAGCAGTAGAGGGAGTGACAATGAGCAGTTCTTC
CASSSRGSDNEQFF
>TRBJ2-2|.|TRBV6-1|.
TGTGCCAGCCGGTTGGCCGGGGAGCTGTTTTTT
CASRLAGELFF
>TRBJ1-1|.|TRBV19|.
TGTGCCAGTAGGGGACAAGCGTACACTGAAGCTTTCTTT
CASRGQAYTEAFF
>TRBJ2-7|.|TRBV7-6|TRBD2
TGTGCCAGCAGCTTCCGCGGGGGGCCGCACGAGCAGTACTTC
CASSFRGGPHEQYF
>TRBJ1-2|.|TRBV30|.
TGTGCCTGGACCTTTCTCTCGGGGGCCCTTAACTATGGCTACACCTTC
CAWTFLSGALNYGYTF
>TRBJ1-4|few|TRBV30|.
TGTGCCTGGAGTGTGTTCCAGGGGAGAGAAAAACTGTTTTTT
CAWSVFQGREKLFF
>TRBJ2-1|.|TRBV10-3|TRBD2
TGTGCCATCAGTGTAGCGGGAGGGATTGCTGAGCAGTTCTTC
CAISVAGGIAEQFF
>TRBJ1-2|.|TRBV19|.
TGTGCCAGTAACACAGGGACGAAATATGGCTACACCTTC
CASNTGTKYGYTF
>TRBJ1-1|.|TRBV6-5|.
TGTGCCAGCAGTTACGAGCAGGGTGGGGGGCCAGCTTTCTTT
CASSYEQGGGPAFF
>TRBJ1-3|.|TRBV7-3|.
TGTGCCAGCAGCCTGGAACCCACTGGAAACACCATATATTTT
CASSLEPTGNTIYF
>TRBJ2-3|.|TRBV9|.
TGTGCCAGCAGCGTAGATCCGGGCAAAGCAGATACGCAGTATTTT
CASSVDPGKADTQYF
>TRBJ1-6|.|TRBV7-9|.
TGTGCCAGCAGCTTAGATGGCTATAATTCACCCCTCCACTTT
CASSLDGYNSPLHF
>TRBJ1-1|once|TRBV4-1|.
TGCGCCAGCAGCCAACAAAGCCCTATGAACACTGAAGCTTTCTTT
CASSQQSPMNTEAFF
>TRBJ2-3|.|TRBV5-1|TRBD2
TGCGCCAGCAGCTTTGGGACTAGCGGGGGGATAACAGATACGCAGTATTTT
CASSFGTSGGITDTQYF
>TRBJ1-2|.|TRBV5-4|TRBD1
TGTGCCAGCTCAACAGGGGGTGATAACTATGGCTACACCTTC
CASSTGGDNYGYTF
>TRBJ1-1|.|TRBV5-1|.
TGCGCCAGCAGCTTGGTGGGGGCTTCGAACACTGAAGCTTTCTTT
CASSLVGASNTEAFF
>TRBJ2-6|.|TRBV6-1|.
TGTGCCAGCAGTGAAGCGTGGCAGGGTCCCTCTGGGGCCAACGTCCTGACTTTC
CASSEAWQGPSGANVLTF
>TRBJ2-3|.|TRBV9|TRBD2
TGTGCCAGCAGTGGACTAGCGGGGGGACTTCGCACAGATACGCAGTATTTT
CASSGLAGGLRTDTQYF
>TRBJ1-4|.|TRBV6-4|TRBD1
TGTGCCAGCAGTGGCCGGGGACAGGGTAGGGAAAAACTGTTTTTT
CASSGRGQGREKLFF
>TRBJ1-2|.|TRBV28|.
TGTGCCAGCAGCTACCAAACGGGAGGTCACTATGGCTACACCTTC
CASSYQTGGHYGYTF
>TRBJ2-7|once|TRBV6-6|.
TGTGCCAGCTGGGCCGGGGGAAGCATAAAGTACGAGCAGTACTTC
CASWAGGSIKYEQYF
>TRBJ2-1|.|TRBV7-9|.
TGTGTCCCCGGGGGACCCTACAATGAGCAGTTCTTC
CVPGGPYNEQFF
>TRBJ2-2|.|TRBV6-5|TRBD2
TGTGCCAGCAGTTGGGCCGGGACTACACCCGGGGAGCTGTTTTTT
CASSWAGTTPGELFF
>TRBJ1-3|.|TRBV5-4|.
TGTGCCAGCAGCTTGCACCTATCGAGCTCTGGAAACACCATATATTTT
CASSLHLSSSGNTIYF
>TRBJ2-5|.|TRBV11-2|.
TGTGCCAGCAGCTTTGGGGGGGCCCCAGAGACCCAGTACTTC
CASSFGGAPETQYF
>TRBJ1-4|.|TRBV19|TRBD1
TGTGCCAGTCGAGGGCAGGGACAGAATGAAAAACTGTTTTTT
CASRGQGQNEKLFF
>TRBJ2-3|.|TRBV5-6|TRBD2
TGTGCCAGCAGTTACTTTAGGACTAGCGGGGGATATACGCAGTATTTT
CASSYFRTSGGYTQYF
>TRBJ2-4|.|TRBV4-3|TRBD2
TGCGCCAGCAGCCAAGGGAGCGGACTAGCGGACCGCGGAAACATTCAGTACTTC
CASSQGSGLADRGNIQYF
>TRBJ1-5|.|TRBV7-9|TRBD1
TGTGCCAGCAGCACGGGACAGCATCAGCCCCAGCATTTT
CASSTGQHQPQHF
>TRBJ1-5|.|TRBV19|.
TGTGCCACAAACCCGAGGCAGGGCAGCGATAGCAATCAGCCCCAGCATTTT
CATNPRQGSDSNQPQHF
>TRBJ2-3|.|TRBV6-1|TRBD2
TGTGCCAGCACTAAGACTAGCGATAGGTATTTT
CASTKTSDRYF
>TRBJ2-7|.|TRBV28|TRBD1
TGTGCCAGCAGTCCACCCGGGACAGGGACCTACGAGCAGTACTTC
CASSPPGTGTYEQYF
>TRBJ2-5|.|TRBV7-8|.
TGTGCCACCACATTTTTAGAGGACTTC
CATTFLEDF
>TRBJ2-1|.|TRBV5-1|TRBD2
TGCGCCAGCAGCTCACCAAGGACTAGCGGGGGTAATGGGCAGTTCTTC
CASSSPRTSGGNGQFF
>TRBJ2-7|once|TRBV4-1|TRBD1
TGCGCCAGCAGGCCGACCGCCGGGACAGGGGCCTACGAGCAGTACTTC
CASRPTAGTGAYEQYF
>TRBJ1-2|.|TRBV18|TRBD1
TGTGCCAGCTCGGGACAGGGGAACTATGGCTACACCTTC
CASSGQGNYGYTF